This is a list of T cell receptor beta chains from one sample in a study of cytomegalovirus exposure and HLA in healthy donors. Sequencing used immunoSEQ multiplex PCR; TCRdb keeps in-frame clones, though not all of them. The profile shows some 160,000 clones, about 72% of them singletons. Sequencing was done on a sample of PBMCs. The source is a male donor in good health and CMV-seronegative. Each CDR3 is given with its conserved first and last residue. The D gene is left open where the match is weak. Only some rows state a clone size, as once, few, many or a class for expanded clones.

.	TRBV11-1	.	TRBJ2-7	TGTGCCAGCAGCTTAGGACAGTTAACTTGGAACGGCGAGCAGTACTTC	CASSLGQLTWNGEQYF
.	TRBV27	TRBD1	TRBJ1-5	TGTGCCAGCAGTCCGGACAGGGTTGTCAATCAGCCCCAGCATTTT	CASSPDRVVNQPQHF
.	TRBV6-6	.	TRBJ1-5	TGTGCCAGCAGTTACAAAGAGAATCAGCCCCAGCATTTT	CASSYKENQPQHF
.	TRBV28	.	TRBJ2-5	TGTGCCAGCAGTCGACAGGACCAAGAGACCCAGTACTTC	CASSRQDQETQYF
.	TRBV29-1	TRBD2	TRBJ2-7	TGCAGCGTTGAGACTAGCGGGACCGACGAGCAGTACTTC	CSVETSGTDEQYF
.	TRBV6-1	TRBD1	TRBJ1-2	TGTGCCAGCAGTGAAGCGACCGGGACAGGGTTTCGCTACACCTTC	CASSEATGTGFRYTF
.	TRBV27	.	TRBJ1-5	TGTGCCAGCAGTTTCGGGGGTAATCAGCCCCAGCATTTT	CASSFGGNQPQHF
.	TRBV6-5	TRBD1	TRBJ1-3	TGTGCCAGCAGTTACCGGGACAGTAGCACCATATATTTT	CASSYRDSSTIYF
.	TRBV6-5	TRBD2	TRBJ2-7	TGTGCCAGCAGTTGGGGAGCGGGGGACCCCTACGAGCAGTACTTC	CASSWGAGDPYEQYF
.	TRBV7-3	TRBD2	TRBJ2-7	TGTGCCAGCAGCTGGACTAGCGGGAGAGGCGAGCAGTACTTC	CASSWTSGRGEQYF
.	TRBV7-2	.	TRBJ2-5	TGTGCCAGCAGCCTCGATAGGAGAGTCCCCCGAGAGACCCAGTACTTC	CASSLDRRVPRETQYF
.	TRBV30	TRBD1	TRBJ1-2	TGTGCCTGGAGTAAGACAGGGGTGAAGTATGGCTACACCTTC	CAWSKTGVKYGYTF
.	TRBV30	.	TRBJ1-4	TGTGCCTGGAGTGTACTTGGCAGGGCGGGGCAACTGTTTTTT	CAWSVLGRAGQLFF
few	TRBV28	TRBD1	TRBJ2-2	TGTGCCAGCAGTTGGGGGACAGCCACCGGGGAGCTGTTTTTT	CASSWGTATGELFF
.	TRBV10-2	TRBD2	TRBJ2-7	TGCGCCAGCAGCCAAACTAGCGGGAGGGGGAGCTCCTACGAGCAGTACTTC	CASSQTSGRGSSYEQYF
.	TRBV5-4	TRBD1	TRBJ2-3	TGTGCCAGCAGCTTGGTAGGGGGCCATACGCAGTATTTT	CASSLVGGHTQYF
.	TRBV7-2	.	TRBJ2-5	TGTGCCAGCAGCCCACAAGGAGGGCAAGAGACCCAGTACTTC	CASSPQGGQETQYF
.	TRBV7-2	.	TRBJ2-1	TGTGCCAGCAGCTTACAGGAGGGGAACAATGAGCAGTTCTTC	CASSLQEGNNEQFF
.	TRBV28	TRBD2	TRBJ2-1	TGTGCCAGCAGCCGGGGGGGCGGCTCCTACAATGAGCAGTTCTTC	CASSRGGGSYNEQFF
once	TRBV9	TRBD1	TRBJ2-7	TGTGCCAGCAGCACCGGACAGGGAACTAACGAGCAGTACTTC	CASSTGQGTNEQYF
.	TRBV28	TRBD1	TRBJ1-5	TGTGCCAGCAGTCCCGGACAGGGTAGAAGCAATCAGCCCCAGCATTTT	CASSPGQGRSNQPQHF
.	TRBV2	.	TRBJ2-1	TGTGCCAGCAGTGAACGGGGGGCGGAAAACAATGAGCAGTTCTTC	CASSERGAENNEQFF
few	TRBV5-1	TRBD1	TRBJ2-6	TGCGCCAGCACCGTTGACAGGGCTGGTGGGGCCAACGTCCTGACTTTC	CASTVDRAGGANVLTF
.	TRBV19	.	TRBJ2-2	TGTGCCGGAGGGGTGGCCGGGGAGCTGTTTTTT	CAGGVAGELFF
.	TRBV5-4	.	TRBJ1-2	TGTGCCAGCAGCTTGAATTTGGAGACCGGCCGTGGCTACACCTTC	CASSLNLETGRGYTF
.	TRBV19	.	TRBJ2-7	TGTGCCAGTAGTCCCTCCGCGAACGAGCAGTACTTC	CASSPSANEQYF
.	TRBV7-3	.	TRBJ1-4	TGTGCCAGCAGCTTAAGGGGGCTTGCTAATGAAAAACTGTTTTTT	CASSLRGLANEKLFF
.	TRBV30	.	TRBJ2-7	TGTGCCTGGAGAGAGGAGGGCTCCTACGAGCAGTACTTC	CAWREEGSYEQYF
medium-sized	TRBV6-6	.	TRBJ1-1	TGTGCCAGCACCCCCTCCGGGACTGAAGCTTTCTTT	CASTPSGTEAFF
few	TRBV30	.	TRBJ2-5	TGTGCCTGGAGCGTACGCCCGAGGGAGACCCAGTACTTC	CAWSVRPRETQYF
few	TRBV15	.	TRBJ1-4	TGTGCCACCAGCAGAGGGCAGGGGTTCGAAAAACTGTTTTTT	CATSRGQGFEKLFF
.	TRBV18	TRBD2	TRBJ2-2	TGTGCCAGCTCACCCGGGAGGACCGGGGAGCTGTTTTTT	CASSPGRTGELFF
few	TRBV5-1	TRBD2	TRBJ2-1	TGCGCCAGCAGCCTCGGTCTGGGGACTACCTCCCCCAATGAGCAGTTCTTC	CASSLGLGTTSPNEQFF
.	TRBV4-3	.	TRBJ2-2	TGCGCCAGCAGCCAGGCAGGGAACACCGGGGAGCTGTTTTTT	CASSQAGNTGELFF
.	TRBV7-8	.	TRBJ2-5	TGTGCCACCTCCAGGGGCCAAGAGACCCAGTACTTC	CATSRGQETQYF
few	TRBV7-2	.	TRBJ2-2	TGTGCCAGCAGCCCAGGAGGGCAGGTCACCGGGGAGCTGTTTTTT	CASSPGGQVTGELFF
once	TRBV4-3	.	TRBJ1-4	TGCGCCAGCAGCCAACCAACAGGGAATAATGAAAAACTGTTTTTT	CASSQPTGNNEKLFF
.	TRBV28	TRBD1	TRBJ1-6	TGTGCCAGCAGTCAGGGGCAGGGGGATTCACCCCTCCACTTT	CASSQGQGDSPLHF
.	TRBV14	TRBD2	TRBJ2-7	TGTGCCAGCAGCCGTTCGGGACTAGCGGGGACCTACGAGCAGTACTTC	CASSRSGLAGTYEQYF
.	TRBV25-1	.	TRBJ1-4	TGTGCCAGCAAGGAGGGCAGGAAACTGTTTTTT	CASKEGRKLFF
once	TRBV10-1	.	TRBJ2-7	TGCGCCAGTAGACAGCCTGCTCCCTACGAGCAGTACTTC	CASRQPAPYEQYF
few	TRBV2	.	TRBJ1-2	TGTGCCAGCACCCCACAGGGTGCGGTACATGGCTACACCTTC	CASTPQGAVHGYTF